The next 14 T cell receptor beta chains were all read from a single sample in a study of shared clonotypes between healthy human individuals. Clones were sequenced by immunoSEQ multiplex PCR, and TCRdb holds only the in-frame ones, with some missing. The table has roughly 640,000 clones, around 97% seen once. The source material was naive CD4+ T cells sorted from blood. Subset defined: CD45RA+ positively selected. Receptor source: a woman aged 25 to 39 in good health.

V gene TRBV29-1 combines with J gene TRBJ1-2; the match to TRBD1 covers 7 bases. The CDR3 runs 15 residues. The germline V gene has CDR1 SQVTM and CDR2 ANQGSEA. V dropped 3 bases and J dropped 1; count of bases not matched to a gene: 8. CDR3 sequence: CSVDSGTVINYGYTF. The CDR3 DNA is TGCAGCGTTGACTCCGGGACAGTCATTAACTATGGCTACACCTTC.

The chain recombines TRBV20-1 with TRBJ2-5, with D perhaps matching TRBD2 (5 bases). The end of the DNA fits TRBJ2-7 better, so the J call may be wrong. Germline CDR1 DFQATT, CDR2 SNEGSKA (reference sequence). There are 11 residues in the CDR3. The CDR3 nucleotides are TGCAGCGTCCGTAGCGACTACGAGCAGTACTTC. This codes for CSVRSDYEQYF.

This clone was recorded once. The CDR3: CASSLNGHEQYF. As DNA, the CDR3 is TGTGCCAGCAGCTTAAATGGCCACGAGCAGTACTTC. The rearrangement joins TRBV7-3 to TRBJ2-7, with unresolved D. CDR1 and CDR2 from the germline V gene are SGHTA and FQGTGA. The CDR3 is 12 amino acids. Deletions cut 1 base from V and 5 bases from J, with 6 bases between.

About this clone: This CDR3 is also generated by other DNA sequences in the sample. CDR3 loop: CASSHRQGTGELFF. The CDR3 nucleotides are TGTGCCAGCAGTCACCGACAGGGGACCGGGGAGCTGTTTTTT. This rearrangement joins TRBV6-6 to TRBJ2-2, with 8 positions matching TRBD1. Trimming took 5 bases from V and 5 from J; bases not matched to a gene: 4. Germline loops: CDR1 MNHNY, CDR2 SVGAGI (reference sequence). The CDR3 totals 14 residues.

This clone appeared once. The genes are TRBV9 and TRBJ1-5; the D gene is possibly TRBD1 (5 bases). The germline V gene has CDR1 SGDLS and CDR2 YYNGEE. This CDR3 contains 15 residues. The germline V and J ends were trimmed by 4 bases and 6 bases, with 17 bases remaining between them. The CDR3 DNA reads TGTGCCAGCAGCCCCCACGGGGGACGGGGTCAGCCCCAGCATTTT. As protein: CASSPHGGRGQPQHF.

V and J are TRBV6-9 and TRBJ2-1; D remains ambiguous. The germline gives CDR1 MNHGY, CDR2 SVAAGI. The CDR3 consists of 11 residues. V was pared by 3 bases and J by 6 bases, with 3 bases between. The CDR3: CASSYGNEQFF. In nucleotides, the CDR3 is TGTGCCAGCAGTTACGGCAATGAGCAGTTCTTC.

The CDR3 region is CASSDSPGGWRGTGELFF. The DNA for the CDR3 is TGTGCCAGCAGTGACTCACCCGGTGGCTGGCGAGGGACCGGGGAGCTGTTTTTT. The rearrangement uses TRBV6-4 and TRBJ2-2; D might be TRBD2 (5 bases). The CDR3 consists of 18 residues. Trimming stripped 0 bases from V and 5 bases from J, with 19 bases between. Per germline, CDR1 MRHNA and CDR2 SNTAGT.

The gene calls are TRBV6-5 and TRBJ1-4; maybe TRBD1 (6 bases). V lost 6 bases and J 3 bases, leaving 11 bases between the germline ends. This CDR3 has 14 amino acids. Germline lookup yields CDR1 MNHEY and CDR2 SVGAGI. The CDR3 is CASSVQGPNEKLFF. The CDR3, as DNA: TGTGCCAGCAGCGTTCAGGGGCCTAATGAAAAACTGTTTTTT.

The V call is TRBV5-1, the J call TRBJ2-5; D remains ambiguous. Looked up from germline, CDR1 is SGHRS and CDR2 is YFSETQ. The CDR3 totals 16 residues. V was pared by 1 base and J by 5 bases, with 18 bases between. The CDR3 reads CASSLTILRGGETQYF. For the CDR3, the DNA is TGCGCCAGCAGCTTGACTATTCTTCGCGGTGGGGAGACCCAGTACTTC.

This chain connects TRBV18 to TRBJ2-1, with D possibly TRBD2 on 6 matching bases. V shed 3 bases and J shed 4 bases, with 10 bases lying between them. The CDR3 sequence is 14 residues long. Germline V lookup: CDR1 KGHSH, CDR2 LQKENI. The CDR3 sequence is CASSPKGTYNEQFF. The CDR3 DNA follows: TGTGCCAGCTCACCTAAAGGGACTTACAATGAGCAGTTCTTC.

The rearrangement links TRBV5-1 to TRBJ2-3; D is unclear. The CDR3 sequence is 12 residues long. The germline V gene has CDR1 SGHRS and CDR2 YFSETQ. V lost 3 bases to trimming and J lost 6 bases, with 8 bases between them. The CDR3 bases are TGCGCCAGCAGCTCCCCCGGGGATACGCAGTATTTT. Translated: CASSSPGDTQYF.

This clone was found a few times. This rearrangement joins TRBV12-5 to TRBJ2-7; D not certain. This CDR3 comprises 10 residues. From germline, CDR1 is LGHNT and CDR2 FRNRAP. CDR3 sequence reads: CALPRYEQYF. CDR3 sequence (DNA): TGTGCCCTCCCCCGCTACGAGCAGTACTTC.

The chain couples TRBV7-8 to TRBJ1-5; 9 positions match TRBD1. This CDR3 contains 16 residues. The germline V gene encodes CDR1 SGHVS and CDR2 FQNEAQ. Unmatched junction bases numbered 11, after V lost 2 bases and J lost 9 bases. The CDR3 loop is CASSLYGGTGRPPQHF. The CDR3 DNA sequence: TGTGCCAGCAGCTTATACGGAGGGACAGGGAGGCCGCCCCAGCATTTT.

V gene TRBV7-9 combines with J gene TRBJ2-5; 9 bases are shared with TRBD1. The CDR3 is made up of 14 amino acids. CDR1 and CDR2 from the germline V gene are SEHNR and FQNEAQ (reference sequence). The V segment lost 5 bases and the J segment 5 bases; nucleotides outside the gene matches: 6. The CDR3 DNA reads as TGTGCCAGCAGCAAAGGACAGGGGAGTGAGACCCAGTACTTC. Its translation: CASSKGQGSETQYF.